This T cell receptor beta chain was found in a study of shared clonotypes between healthy human individuals. Study summary: The people who gave samples were a couple of women and a few men aged 18 to 49. Whole-study findings and limits: Rarefaction revealed incomplete sorted-subset sequencing despite large depth.

V was pared by 0 bases and J by 4 bases, with 4 bases between. The V gene's germline CDR1 is KGHSH and CDR2 LQKENI. CDR3 length: 13 residues. As for this clone: The antigen is undetermined. The sample has other DNA sequences that encode this CDR3 too.

Here immunoSEQ multiplex PCR was the method, and the copy in TCRdb shows in-frame clones only, minus some. In the table there are over a million clones, 98% to 99% of which are singletons. The source material was naive CD4+ T cells sorted from blood. Subset: CD45RA+ positively selected. This receptor was identified in a man younger than 40 in good health. The chain joins TRBV18 to TRBJ2-1, with D uncertain. Written as DNA, the CDR3 is TGTGCCAGCTCACCACCGTCTTACAATGAGCAGTTCTTC. This encodes CASSPPSYNEQFF.